Each of the 24 T cell receptor beta chains below was sequenced from the same sample in a study of T cells after yellow fever vaccination. Each CDR3 protein gets one entry after TCRdb re-called the 5' RACE reads with MiXCR. The sample yields some 100,000 distinct CDR3 sequences, approximately 8.4% seen once. Sequencing was performed on CD8+ T cells not binding an NS4B(214-222) dextramer, sorted from PBMCs, taken around 14 days after the first yellow fever vaccination. These receptors were taken from a man between 18 and 35 years old who received the YFV17D yellow fever vaccine.

This clonotype was recorded many times. CDR3 in DNA: TGCGCCAGCAGCAGTAGGGGTCCCCAGTACTTC. Protein product: CASSSRGPQYF. This chain connects TRBV5-1 to TRBJ2-5; TRBD1 is a possible D gene (5 bases). CDR3 length equals 11 residues. V lost 4 bases and J lost 9, with 10 bases in between. CDR1 and CDR2 (germline): SGHRS, YFSETQ.

The V gene is TRBV20-1, the J gene TRBJ2-7, with D possibly being TRBD1 or TRBD2 (7 bases each). Germline CDR1 is DFQATT and CDR2 is SNEGSKA (reference sequence). V lost 4 bases, J lost 5 bases, and 18 bases lay in between. The CDR3 contains 14 residues. The CDR3 coding sequence is TGCAGTGCTACCCGGAGGCAGGGGGGGGACGAGCAGTACGTC. Protein sequence: CSATRRQGGDEQYV.

This clonotype has at least ten counts. This chain connects TRBV5-1 to TRBJ1-1; D is ambiguous. Per the germline V gene, CDR1 is SGHRS and CDR2 is YFSETQ. The CDR3 loop spans 14 amino acids. Trimming pared 1 base from V and 0 bases from J, leaving 7 bases between. CDR3 protein: CASSLRGVNTEAFF. Here the CDR3 DNA reads TGCGCCAGCAGCTTGCGGGGAGTGAACACTGAAGCTTTCTTT.

This clonotype occurred a few times. The rearrangement uses TRBV7-8 and TRBJ2-5; TRBD1 is a possible D gene (6 bases). The CDR3 totals 15 residues. Trimming took 0 bases from V and 3 from J, leaving 11 bases between them. Germline CDR1 is SGHVS and CDR2 is FQNEAQ. The CDR3 DNA is TGTGCCAGCAGCTTAGCGCGTTGGACAGAAGAGACCCAGTACTTC. Its protein is CASSLARWTEETQYF.

This clonotype has a handful of counts. V and J are TRBV27 and TRBJ1-2, with D possibly matching TRBD1 (6 bases). The CDR3 totals 15 residues. Between the trimmed V and J ends, which lost 5 bases and 4 bases, there was a span of 17 bases. Germline V lookup: CDR1 MNHEY, CDR2 SMNVEV (reference sequence). The CDR3 protein is CASSPRLTGAYGYTF. The CDR3 bases are TGTGCCAGCAGTCCCCGTTTGACGGGGGCCTATGGCTACACCTTC.

This clonotype was recorded many times. CDR3 DNA sequence: TGCAGTGCCACGGACAGGGAGCCAAATGAGCAGTTCTTC. It encodes CSATDREPNEQFF. The rearrangement links TRBV20-1 to TRBJ2-1, with 8 nucleotides matching TRBD1. This CDR3 spans 13 amino acids. The V and J ends lost 6 bases and 7 bases, in that order; junction bases with no gene match: 8. CDR1 and CDR2 from the germline V gene are DFQATT and SNEGSKA (reference sequence).

The chain couples TRBV12-3 or TRBV12-4 to TRBJ2-7; the D call may be TRBD1 or TRBD2 (5 bases each). This CDR3 is built from 14 residues. The V end lost 1 base, the J end lost 2 bases, and 9 bases lay between the germline ends. CDR3 protein: CASSLGGLAYEQYV. The CDR3 DNA sequence: TGTGCCAGCAGTTTAGGGGGGTTAGCCTACGAGCAGTACGTC.

This clonotype was observed a handful of times. This chain joins TRBV29-1 and TRBJ2-7; the D is unclear. CDR1 is SQVTM, CDR2 ANQGSEA, per germline. The CDR3 sequence is 12 residues long. Trimming removed 3 bases at V and 3 bases at J, with 9 bases between. The CDR3 reads CSVELGRYEQYF. CDR3 coding DNA: TGCAGCGTTGAGCTGGGCCGCTACGAGCAGTACTTC.

This clonotype was counted only a few times. The rearrangement uses TRBV6-1 and TRBJ2-2, with 11 bases fitting TRBD2. The CDR3 extends over 15 amino acids. V lost 7 bases and J lost 4; bases outside the gene matches: 5. From germline, CDR1 is MNHNS and CDR2 SASEGT. The CDR3 reads CASTDGLAGTGELFF. The CDR3 DNA sequence: TGTGCCAGCACCGATGGACTAGCGGGCACCGGGGAGCTGTTTTTT.

The V call is TRBV4-3, the J call TRBJ2-1; no clear D gene. CDR3 length: 15 residues. Trimming took 3 bases from V and 9 from J, leaving 18 bases between them. Germline-derived CDR1 and CDR2 are LGHNA and YSLEER. CDR3 nucleotides: TGCGCCAGCAGCCAGTCTAGGGTCCTACGAAGTGAGCAGTTCTTC. It specifies CASSQSRVLRSEQFF.

This clonotype has a count of ten or more. J is TRBJ2-1 and V is TRBV6-5; D is perhaps TRBD1 (5 bases). The CDR3 has 15 amino acids. The V gene's germline CDR1 is MNHEY and CDR2 SVGAGI. Between the trimmed V and J ends, which lost 2 bases and 3 bases, there was a span of 11 bases. CDR3 sequence: CASSYEAGFYNEQFF. CDR3 nucleotide sequence: TGTGCCAGCAGTTACGAGGCAGGGTTCTACAATGAGCAGTTCTTC.

The table lists this clonotype with a few counts. V is TRBV6-2 or TRBV6-3 and J is TRBJ1-1; unclear D gene. Between the trimmed V and J ends, which lost 2 bases and 1 base, there was a span of 8 bases. Per germline, CDR1 MNHEY and CDR2 SVGEGT. The CDR3 has 14 amino acids. CDR3 loop: CASSYLGPNTEAFF. CDR3 nucleotides: TGTGCCAGCAGTTACCTCGGACCGAACACTGAAGCTTTCTTT.

J is TRBJ1-1 and V is TRBV5-4; perhaps TRBD1 as D (6 bases). The germline gives CDR1 SGHNT, CDR2 YYREEE (reference sequence). The CDR3 extends over 14 amino acids. V was cut by 2 bases and J by 7 bases, with 15 bases left in between. In nucleotides, the CDR3 is TGTGCCAGCAGCTTTTATTCCAGGGGTGGTGAAGCTTTCTTT. This codes for CASSFYSRGGEAFF.

The chain has TRBV6-2 or TRBV6-3 and TRBJ2-1, with unresolved D. The V end lost 5 bases, the J end lost 9 bases, and 11 bases lay between the germline ends. CDR3 size: 12 residues. CDR1 and CDR2 (germline): MNHEY, SVGEGT. In DNA, the CDR3 is TGTGCCAGCAGTCCCCTTCCCATTGAGCAGTTCTTC. Protein: CASSPLPIEQFF.

This chain uses TRBV4-1 with TRBJ1-4, with D unclear. V lost 4 bases, J lost 2 bases, and 14 bases lay in between. Germline CDR1 reads MGHRA; CDR2 reads YSYEKL. This CDR3 has 16 residues. The CDR3 protein is CASSPGSLATNEKLFF. DNA of the CDR3: TGCGCCAGCAGCCCCGGGTCCCTCGCCACTAATGAAAAACTGTTTTTT.

This clonotype was observed at least ten times. V usage is TRBV12-3 or TRBV12-4 and J usage is TRBJ1-6, with D uncertain. CDR3 size: 15 residues. V was clipped by 6 bases and J by 0 bases, with 9 bases between them. CDR3 sequence reads: CASRTDSSYNSPLHF. DNA for the CDR3: TGTGCCAGCAGAACTGATAGCTCCTATAATTCACCCCTCCACTTT.

This clonotype was seen only a few times. J is TRBJ1-6 and V is TRBV2, with D unclear. Per the germline V gene, CDR1 is SNHLY and CDR2 is FYNNEI. The CDR3 is 15 residues long. V was shortened by 6 bases and J by 3 bases, with 12 bases between the two germline ends. The CDR3, as DNA: TGTGCCAGCAGGGTGTGGAGGGACTATAATTCACCCCTCCACTTT. Encoded protein: CASRVWRDYNSPLHF.

V and J are TRBV20-1 and TRBJ2-1; 7 bases are shared with TRBD2. Germline V gives CDR1 DFQATT, CDR2 SNEGSKA (reference sequence). The CDR3 is 13 residues long. Unmatched junction bases numbered 6, after V lost 5 bases and J lost 5 bases. The CDR3 DNA sequence: TGCAGTGCTCCAACTAGCGAAGACAATGAGCAGTTCTTC. Protein: CSAPTSEDNEQFF.

A few counts support this clonotype. The chain is built from TRBV15 and TRBJ1-4; D not certain. Germline V gene data show CDR1 as LNHNV and CDR2 as YYDKDF (reference sequence). The CDR3 extends over 15 amino acids. Trimming removed 0 bases from V and 0 bases from J, with 5 bases in between. The CDR3 sequence: CATSRDLATNEKLFF. Written as DNA, the CDR3 is TGTGCCACCAGCAGAGATCTGGCAACTAATGAAAAACTGTTTTTT. Together with reference TRBV15 and TRBJ1-4, the CDR3 gives the full variable domain: DAMVIQNPRYQVTQFGKPVTLSCSQTLNHNVMYWYQQKSSQAPKLLFHYYDKDFNNEADTPDNFQSRRPNTSFCFLDIRSPGLGDTAMYLCATSRDLATNEKLFFGSGTQLSVL.

A few counts support this clonotype. The chain has TRBV5-1 and TRBJ2-1; 12 bases agree with TRBD1. Germline loops: CDR1 SGHRS, CDR2 YFSETQ. CDR3 length: 15 residues. V lost 4 bases, J lost 6 bases, and 5 bases stayed unmatched. DNA of the CDR3: TGCGCCAGCAGCACGGGACAGGGGGCGATCAATGAGCAGTTCTTC. Protein sequence: CASSTGQGAINEQFF.

This clonotype was recorded a few times. The rearrangement joins TRBV9 to TRBJ1-1, with D maybe TRBD1 (5 bases). V gave up 4 bases and J gave up 5 bases, with 15 bases separating them. This CDR3 comprises 14 residues. In germline, CDR1 is SGDLS, CDR2 YYNGEE. The CDR3 sequence: CASSRGGFGTEAFF. In DNA form, the CDR3 reads TGTGCCAGCAGCCGGGGCGGGTTTGGGACTGAAGCTTTCTTT.

The chain employs TRBV7-9 and TRBJ2-7, with D perhaps assigned TRBD1 or TRBD2 (5 bases each). The V gene lost 11 bases and the J gene lost 6 bases, with 14 bases spanning the gap. CDR1 SEHNR and CDR2 FQNEAQ come from the germline V gene (reference sequence). This CDR3 spans 11 amino acids. CDR3 in DNA: TGTGCCTCGGGCAGGGACGCCGAGCAGTACTTC. Translation gives CASGRDAEQYF.

The rearrangement joins TRBV30 to TRBJ2-7; no clear D. Trimming pared 1 base from V and 2 bases from J, leaving 6 bases between. The germline CDR1 and CDR2 sequences are GTSNPN and SVGIG (reference sequence). CDR3 length: 12 residues. The CDR3 region has the DNA TGTGCCTGGAGTGCGTCAGCCTACGAGCAGTACTTC. Translating it yields CAWSASAYEQYF.

This clonotype was seen a handful of times. The chain links TRBV20-1 to TRBJ2-2; no firm D call. The germline CDR1 and CDR2 sequences are DFQATT and SNEGSKA (reference sequence). The ends were cut back, 0 bases at V and 0 bases at J, with 8 bases in the middle. The length of the CDR3 is 15 residues. DNA of the CDR3: TGCAGTGCTAGAGATTGGGCAGCGAACACCGGGGAGCTGTTTTTT. It encodes CSARDWAANTGELFF.